The clone carrying this T cell receptor (beta chain) turned up a few times. Its antigen is currently unknown. The data are from a study of T-cell memory formation after mild COVID-19. About the study: Clustering of TCRs was largely donor specific.

Study-wide results and caveats: Most CD4+ clones that shrank were in CM and EM, while CD8+ ones turned up in EMRA. Some SARS-CoV-2-responding clones were already detected in memory before infection. From day 15 to 85, contracting clones were balanced between CD4 and CD8, whereas later expanders leaned toward CD4+.

Each CDR3 protein is one row after TCRdb ran MiXCR on the 5' RACE reads. The sample includes hundreds of thousands of distinct CDR3 sequences, about a sixth of them seen just once. CDR3 length equals 12 residues. From germline, CDR1 is MNHEY and CDR2 SVGEGT. V lost 7 bases and J lost 3, with 10 bases in between. The specimen sequenced was PBMCs or a T cell subset sorted from them (not recorded which). The chain employs TRBV6-2 or TRBV6-3 and TRBJ2-7; D gene ambiguous. The sequence was obtained from a man younger than 35 who had mild COVID-19 (a few samples of this study predate the infection). Cell type and time point are not known. The CDR3 nucleotides read TGTGCCAGCAATGGACCGCACTACGAGCAGTACGTC. It encodes CASNGPHYEQYV.